Listed here is a single T cell receptor beta chain. Its target is not known. This sample is drawn from a study of cytomegalovirus exposure and HLA in healthy donors. Overall study findings and caveats: Rarity characterized most TCR sequences, yet some public TCRs appeared in many donors.

This CDR3 has 13 residues. V was shortened by 3 bases and J by 5 bases, with 11 bases between the two germline ends. Germline lookup yields CDR1 SGHDT and CDR2 YYEEEE. It was with 60 Vbeta and 13 Jbeta primers that the PCR ran. As handled by the study authors: Per a later analysis, the number of unique TCR beta chains was approximately 80 million, of which roughly 9.9 million were shared. Sequencing was performed with immunoSEQ multiplex PCR; in TCRdb, only in-frame clones are kept and a portion is missing. D and trimming come from the DNA, and the V and J calls and clone size come from that table. The sample has some 200,000 clones; roughly 80% are singletons.

The rearrangement joins TRBV5-6 to TRBJ1-2, with D maybe TRBD1 (6 bases). The clonotype was recovered from a man aged 40-49 years in good health and CMV-seropositive. Source material: PBMCs. The CDR3 region is CASSYGQSYGYTF. The CDR3 bases are TGTGCCAGCAGCTACGGACAGTCTTATGGCTACACCTTC.